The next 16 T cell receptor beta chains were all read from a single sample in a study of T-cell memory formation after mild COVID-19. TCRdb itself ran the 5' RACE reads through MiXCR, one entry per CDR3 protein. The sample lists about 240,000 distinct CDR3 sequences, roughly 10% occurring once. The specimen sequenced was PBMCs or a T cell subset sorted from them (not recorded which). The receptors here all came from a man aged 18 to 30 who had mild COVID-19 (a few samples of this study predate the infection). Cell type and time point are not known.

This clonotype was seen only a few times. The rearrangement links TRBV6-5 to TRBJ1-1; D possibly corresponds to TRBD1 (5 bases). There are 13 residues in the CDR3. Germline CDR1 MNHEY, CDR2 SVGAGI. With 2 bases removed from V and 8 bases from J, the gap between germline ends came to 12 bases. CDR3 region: CASSYPPGHEAFF. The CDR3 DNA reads TGTGCCAGCAGTTACCCTCCAGGACACGAAGCTTTCTTT.

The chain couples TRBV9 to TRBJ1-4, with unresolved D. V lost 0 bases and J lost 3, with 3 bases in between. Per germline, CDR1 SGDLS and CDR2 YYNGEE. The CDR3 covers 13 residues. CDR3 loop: CASSVGSNEKLFF. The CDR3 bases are TGTGCCAGCAGCGTAGGATCTAATGAAAAACTGTTTTTT.

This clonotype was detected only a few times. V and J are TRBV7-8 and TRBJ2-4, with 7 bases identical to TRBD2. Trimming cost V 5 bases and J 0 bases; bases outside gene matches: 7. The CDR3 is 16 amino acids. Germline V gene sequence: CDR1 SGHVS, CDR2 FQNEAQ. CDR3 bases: TGTGCCAGCAGCCATTCTGCGGGGGTAGCCAAAAACATTCAGTACTTC. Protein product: CASSHSAGVAKNIQYF.

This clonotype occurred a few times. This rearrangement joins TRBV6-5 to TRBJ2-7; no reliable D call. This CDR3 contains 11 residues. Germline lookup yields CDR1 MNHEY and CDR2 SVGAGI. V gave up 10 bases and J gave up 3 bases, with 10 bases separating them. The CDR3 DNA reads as TGTGCCACGAGACATAACTACGAGCAGTACGTC. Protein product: CATRHNYEQYV.

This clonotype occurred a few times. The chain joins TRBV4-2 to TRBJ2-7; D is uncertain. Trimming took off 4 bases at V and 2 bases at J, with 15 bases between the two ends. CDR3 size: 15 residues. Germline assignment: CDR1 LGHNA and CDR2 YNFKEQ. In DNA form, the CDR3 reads TGTGCCAGCAGCCGAGAGGCTACAGTAACCTACGAGCAGTACTTC. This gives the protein CASSREATVTYEQYF.

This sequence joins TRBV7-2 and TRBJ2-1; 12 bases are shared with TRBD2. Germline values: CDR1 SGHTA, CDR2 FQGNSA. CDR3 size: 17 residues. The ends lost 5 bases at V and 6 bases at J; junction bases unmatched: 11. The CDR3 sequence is CASSVRRGLAGSNEQFF. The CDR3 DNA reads TGTGCCAGCAGCGTCCGAAGGGGACTAGCGGGTTCCAATGAGCAGTTCTTC. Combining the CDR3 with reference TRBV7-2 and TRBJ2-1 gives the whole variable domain GAGVSQSPSNKVTEKGKDVELRCDPISGHTALYWYRQSLGQGLEFLIYFQGNSAPDKSGLPSDRFSAERTGGSVSTLTIQRTQQEDSAVYLCASSVRRGLAGSNEQFFGPGTRLTVL.

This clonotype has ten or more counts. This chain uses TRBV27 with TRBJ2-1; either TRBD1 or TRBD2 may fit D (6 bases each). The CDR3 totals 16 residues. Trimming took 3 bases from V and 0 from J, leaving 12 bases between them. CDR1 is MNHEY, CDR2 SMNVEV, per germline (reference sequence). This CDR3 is CASSLEGGFSYNEQFF. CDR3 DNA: TGTGCCAGCAGTTTGGAAGGGGGGTTCTCCTACAATGAGCAGTTCTTC.

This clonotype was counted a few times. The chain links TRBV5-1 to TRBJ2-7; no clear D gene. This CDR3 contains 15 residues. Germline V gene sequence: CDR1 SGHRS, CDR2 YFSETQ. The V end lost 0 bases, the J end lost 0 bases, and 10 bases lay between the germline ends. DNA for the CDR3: TGCGCCAGCAGCTTGGGAGCAGCCAGCTCCTACGAGCAGTACTTC. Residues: CASSLGAASSYEQYF.

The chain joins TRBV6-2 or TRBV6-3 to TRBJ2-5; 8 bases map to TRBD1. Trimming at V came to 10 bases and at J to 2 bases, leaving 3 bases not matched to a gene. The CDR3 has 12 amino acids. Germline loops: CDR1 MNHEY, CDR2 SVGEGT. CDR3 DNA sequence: TGTGCCACTGACAGGGGACAAGAGACCCAGTACTTC. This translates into CATDRGQETQYF.

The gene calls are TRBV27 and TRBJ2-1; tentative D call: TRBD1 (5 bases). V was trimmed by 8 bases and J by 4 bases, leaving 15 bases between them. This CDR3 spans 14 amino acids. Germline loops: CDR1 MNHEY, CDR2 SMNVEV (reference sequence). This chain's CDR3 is CASRRFREYNEQFF. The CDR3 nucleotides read TGTGCCAGCCGACGGTTCAGGGAATACAATGAGCAGTTCTTC.

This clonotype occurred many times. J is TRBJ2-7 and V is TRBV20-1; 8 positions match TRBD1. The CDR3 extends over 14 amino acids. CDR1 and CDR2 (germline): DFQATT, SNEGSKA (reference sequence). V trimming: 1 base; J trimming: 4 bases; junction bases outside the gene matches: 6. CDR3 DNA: TGCAGTGCTAGAGGACAGGGGAGCAAGTACGAGCAGTACGTC. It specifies CSARGQGSKYEQYV.

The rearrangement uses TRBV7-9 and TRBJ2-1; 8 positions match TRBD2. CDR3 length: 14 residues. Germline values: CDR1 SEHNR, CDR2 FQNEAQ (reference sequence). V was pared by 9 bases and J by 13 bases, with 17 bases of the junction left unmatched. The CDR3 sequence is CASAVSGANDKQFF. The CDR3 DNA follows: TGTGCCAGTGCCGTTAGCGGGGCAAACGACAAACAGTTCTTC.

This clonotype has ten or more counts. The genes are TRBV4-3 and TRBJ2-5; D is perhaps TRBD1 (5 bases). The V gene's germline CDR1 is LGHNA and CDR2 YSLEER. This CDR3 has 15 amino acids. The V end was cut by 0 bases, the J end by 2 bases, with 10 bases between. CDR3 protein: CASSQDLTVQETQYF. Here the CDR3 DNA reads TGCGCCAGCAGCCAAGATTTGACAGTACAAGAGACCCAGTACTTC.

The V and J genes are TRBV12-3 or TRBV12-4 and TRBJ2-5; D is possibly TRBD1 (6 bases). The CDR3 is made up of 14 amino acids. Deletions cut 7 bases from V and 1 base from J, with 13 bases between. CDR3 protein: CASTVGASQETQYF. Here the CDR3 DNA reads TGTGCCAGCACGGTGGGGGCGAGCCAAGAGACCCAGTACTTC.

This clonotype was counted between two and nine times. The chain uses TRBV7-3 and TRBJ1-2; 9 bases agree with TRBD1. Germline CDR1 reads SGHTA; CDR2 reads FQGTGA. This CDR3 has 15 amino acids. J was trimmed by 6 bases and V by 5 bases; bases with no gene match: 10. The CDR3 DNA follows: TGTGCCAGCAGCCCCTCCGGACAGGGGTTCAATGGCTACACCTTC. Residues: CASSPSGQGFNGYTF.

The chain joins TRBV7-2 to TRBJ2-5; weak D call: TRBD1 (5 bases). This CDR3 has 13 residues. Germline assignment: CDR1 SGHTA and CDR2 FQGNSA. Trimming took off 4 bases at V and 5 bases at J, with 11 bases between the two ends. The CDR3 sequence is CASSWRQRETQYF. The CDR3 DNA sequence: TGTGCCAGCAGCTGGCGACAGAGGGAGACCCAGTACTTC. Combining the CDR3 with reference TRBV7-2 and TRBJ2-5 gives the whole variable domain GAGVSQSPSNKVTEKGKDVELRCDPISGHTALYWYRQSLGQGLEFLIYFQGNSAPDKSGLPSDRFSAERTGGSVSTLTIQRTQQEDSAVYLCASSWRQRETQYFGPGTRLLVL.